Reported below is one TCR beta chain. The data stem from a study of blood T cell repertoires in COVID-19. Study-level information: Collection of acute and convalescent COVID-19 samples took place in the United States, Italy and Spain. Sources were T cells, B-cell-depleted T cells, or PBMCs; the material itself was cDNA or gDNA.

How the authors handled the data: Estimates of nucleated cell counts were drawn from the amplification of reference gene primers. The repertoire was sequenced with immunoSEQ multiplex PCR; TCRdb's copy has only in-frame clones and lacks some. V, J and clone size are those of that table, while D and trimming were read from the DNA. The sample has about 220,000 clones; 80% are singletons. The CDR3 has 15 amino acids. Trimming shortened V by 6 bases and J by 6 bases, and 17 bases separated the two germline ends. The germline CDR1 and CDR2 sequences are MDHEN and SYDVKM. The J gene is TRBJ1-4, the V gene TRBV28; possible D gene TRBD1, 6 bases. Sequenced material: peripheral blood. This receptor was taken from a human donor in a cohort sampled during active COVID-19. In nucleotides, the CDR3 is TGTGCCAGCAGCCTGGGGGGGGCGCAGGATGAAAAACTGTTTTTT. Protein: CASSLGGAQDEKLFF.